The 27 T cell receptor beta chains reported below all come from one sample, sequenced in a study of CD8+CD57+ T cells in acquired aplastic anemia. The authors sequenced patients whose flow cytometry had shown CD8+CD57+ cell expansion. Genomic DNA was employed as the template in profiling TCR beta VDJ and CDR3. Using its own MiXCR run on the reads, TCRdb lists one record per CDR3 protein. The sample has around 220,000 distinct CDR3 sequences, roughly 50% seen once. Sequences were obtained from sorted CD4+, CD8+, or CD8+CD57+ T cells (not recorded which) from PBMCs. The source of these receptors is a human donor with aplastic anemia.

Written as DNA, the CDR3 is TGCAGCGTTGCCACTAGGTTCTCTGGGGCCAACGTCCTGACTTTC. It yields the protein CSVATRFSGANVLTF. V usage is TRBV29-1 and J usage is TRBJ2-6; D possibly corresponds to TRBD2 (5 bases). Germline CDR1 reads SQVTM; CDR2 reads ANQGSEA. The CDR3 is made up of 15 amino acids. V was trimmed by 4 bases and J by 0 bases, leaving 10 bases between them.

CDR3 sequence: CASSGRGQGDGQPQHF. The CDR3 DNA is TGTGCCAGTAGTGGCCGGGGACAGGGAGATGGTCAGCCCCAGCATTTT. The chain recombines TRBV19 with TRBJ1-5; 9 nucleotides match TRBD1. The germline gives CDR1 LNHDA, CDR2 SQIVND (reference sequence). V lost 5 bases, J lost 6 bases, and 11 bases stayed unmatched. The CDR3 is 16 amino acids.

This sequence joins TRBV19 and TRBJ2-3, with D perhaps matching TRBD2 (5 bases). Trimming shortened V by 7 bases and J by 1 base, and 9 bases separated the two germline ends. Germline CDR1 is LNHDA and CDR2 is SQIVND (reference sequence). The CDR3 extends over 13 amino acids. CDR3 residues: CASKNGGTDTQYF. The CDR3 bases are TGTGCCAGTAAAAACGGGGGCACAGATACGCAGTATTTT.

This chain connects TRBV20-1 to TRBJ2-5, with D possibly matching TRBD2 (7 bases). The ends were cut back, 7 bases at V and 5 bases at J, with 20 bases in the middle. The germline CDR1 and CDR2 sequences are DFQATT and SNEGSKA (reference sequence). CDR3 length: 14 amino acids. The chain's CDR3 is CSVRRGGQLETQYF. The CDR3 DNA sequence: TGCAGTGTCAGAAGGGGGGGGCAGTTGGAGACCCAGTACTTC.

V gene TRBV5-1 combines with J gene TRBJ2-3; the match to TRBD1 covers 8 bases. The ends lost 6 bases at V and 6 bases at J; junction bases unmatched: 6. The CDR3 is made up of 13 amino acids. The germline V gene encodes CDR1 SGHRS and CDR2 YFSETQ. CDR3 sequence: CASILQGGDTQYF. CDR3 DNA: TGCGCCAGCATCCTACAGGGGGGCGATACGCAGTATTTT.

The chain uses TRBV19 and TRBJ1-3; no firm D call. The CDR3 runs 14 residues. Between the trimmed V and J ends, which lost 5 bases and 8 bases, there was a span of 16 bases. Germline-derived CDR1 and CDR2 are LNHDA and SQIVND (reference sequence). CDR3 DNA sequence: TGTGCCAGTAGTCCCACCCGTTATGGCTACACCATATATTTT. Protein: CASSPTRYGYTIYF. Drawing the rest from reference TRBV19 and TRBJ1-3, the complete variable domain is DGGITQSPKYLFRKEGQNVTLSCEQNLNHDAMYWYRQDPGQGLRLIYYSQIVNDFQKGDIAEGYSVSREKKESFPLTVTSAQKNPTAFYLCASSPTRYGYTIYFGEGSWLTVV.

This chain uses TRBV15 with TRBJ1-6; weak D call: TRBD1 (6 bases). Germline V gene lookup returns CDR1 LNHNV and CDR2 YYDKDF (reference sequence). The CDR3 is 16 amino acids. V was trimmed by 3 bases and J by 10 bases, leaving 19 bases between them. The CDR3 DNA follows: TGTGCCACCAGCAGCCCTATGTCCGGGGGCGGGTCACCCCTCCACTTT. The encoded protein is CATSSPMSGGGSPLHF.

This clonotype appeared many times. V is TRBV12-3 or TRBV12-4 and J is TRBJ2-1; D possibly matches TRBD1 or TRBD2 (5 bases each). The CDR3 runs to 17 residues. The ends were cut back, 6 bases at V and 0 bases at J, with 18 bases in the middle. DNA of the CDR3: TGTGCCAGCAGCCCTAACGGGGAAGGGGACTCCTACAATGAGCAGTTCTTC. It codes for CASSPNGEGDSYNEQFF.

This clonotype appeared once. This chain connects TRBV10-1 to TRBJ1-2, with 11 bases matching TRBD1. CDR3 length equals 15 residues. Germline V gives CDR1 WNHNN, CDR2 SYGVQD (reference sequence). Germline trimming cut 4 bases from V and 3 bases from J; bases unmatched to any gene: 4. CDR3 sequence (DNA): TGCGCCAGCAGTGGGACAGGGGGCGATTACTATGGCTACACCTTC. It translates to CASSGTGGDYYGYTF.

The rearrangement joins TRBV20-1 to TRBJ2-1, with D possibly TRBD1 on 7 matching bases. The V and J ends lost 6 bases and 6 bases respectively, with 15 bases between them. The CDR3 consists of 13 residues. Germline V gene data show CDR1 as DFQATT and CDR2 as SNEGSKA (reference sequence). CDR3 sequence: CSARAGQINEQFF. The CDR3 DNA reads TGCAGTGCAAGGGCGGGACAGATCAATGAGCAGTTCTTC.

A few counts support this clonotype. This chain uses TRBV24-1 with TRBJ2-5; D perhaps matches TRBD1 (5 bases). The CDR3 totals 14 residues. Germline V CDR1 and CDR2: KGHDR, SFDVKD. V was cut by 3 bases and J by 7 bases, with 14 bases left in between. The CDR3 spells CATSDRQGWGTQYF. The CDR3 DNA reads TGTGCCACCAGTGATCGTCAGGGTTGGGGGACCCAGTACTTC.

This clonotype showed up just a few times. The CDR3 protein is CSAPKERGFTDTQYF. DNA of the CDR3: TGCAGTGCTCCAAAGGAGCGGGGATTCACAGATACGCAGTATTTT. The chain has TRBV20-1 and TRBJ2-3; 7 bases fit TRBD2. Germline loops: CDR1 DFQATT, CDR2 SNEGSKA (reference sequence). With 5 bases clipped from V and 2 bases from J, the junction kept 10 bases outside the gene matches. CDR3 length: 15 residues.

Of note for this clonotype: Just one base apart from a much larger clone, this may be a read error. The J gene is TRBJ2-1, the V gene TRBV20-1; TRBD2 aligns across 14 bases. The CDR3 loop spans 14 amino acids. Germline V gene data show CDR1 as DFQATT and CDR2 as SNEGSKA (reference sequence). The CDR3: CSARGTSGGNEQLF. CDR3 bases: TGCAGTGCCCGGGGGACTAGCGGGGGCAATGAGCAGTTATTC.

The chain employs TRBV19 and TRBJ1-2; D ambiguous. The germline gives CDR1 LNHDA, CDR2 SQIVND (reference sequence). Trimming cost V 3 bases and J 7 bases, with 12 bases left between them. There are 13 residues in the CDR3. The CDR3 reads CASSIAGIRGYTF. The CDR3 DNA reads as TGTGCCAGTAGTATTGCGGGTATTCGTGGCTACACCTTC.

This clonotype was observed many times. This rearrangement joins TRBV6-1 to TRBJ1-2; D gene ambiguous. V was shortened by 6 bases and J by 7 bases, with 12 bases between the two germline ends. The CDR3 runs 12 residues. Germline values: CDR1 MNHNS, CDR2 SASEGT. The CDR3: CASSPGAGGYTF. The CDR3 nucleotides read TGTGCCAGCAGCCCGGGCGCGGGTGGCTACACCTTC.

This clonotype was counted a few times. The J gene is TRBJ2-3, the V gene TRBV4-1, with unresolved D. Germline values: CDR1 MGHRA, CDR2 YSYEKL. The CDR3 is 15 amino acids. V lost 0 bases and J lost 1, with 8 bases in between. The CDR3 sequence is CASSQDGLRTDTQYF. The CDR3 bases are TGCGCCAGCAGCCAAGACGGGTTGCGCACAGATACGCAGTATTTT.

This clonotype was found many times. The V and J genes are TRBV15 and TRBJ1-5; D not resolved. V gave up 0 bases and J gave up 3 bases, with 12 bases separating them. Germline CDR1 reads LNHNV; CDR2 reads YYDKDF (reference sequence). The CDR3 has 16 residues. DNA for the CDR3: TGTGCCACCAGCAGAGATCTGGGTGACTACAATCAGCCCCAGCATTTT. It is translated as CATSRDLGDYNQPQHF.

This clonotype occurred many times. The rearrangement uses TRBV20-1 and TRBJ2-1; D unclear. The V gene lost 0 bases and the J gene lost 7 bases, with 16 bases spanning the gap. Per germline, CDR1 DFQATT and CDR2 SNEGSKA (reference sequence). The CDR3 loop spans 15 amino acids. The CDR3 sequence: CSARDPHAHENEQFF. The CDR3 nucleotides are TGCAGTGCTAGAGATCCCCACGCCCACGAAAATGAGCAGTTCTTC.

The table lists this clonotype with many counts. This chain uses TRBV7-9 with TRBJ2-7; TRBD1 agrees at 9 bases. V gave up 5 bases and J gave up 2 bases; unmatched junction bases: 7. CDR1 SEHNR and CDR2 FQNEAQ come from the germline V gene (reference sequence). The CDR3 consists of 15 residues. CDR3 bases: TGTGCCAGCAGCCCGGGACAGGGAGGGGCCTACGAGCAGTACTTC. As protein: CASSPGQGGAYEQYF.

The rearrangement joins TRBV12-3 or TRBV12-4 to TRBJ1-1; no firm D call. This CDR3 comprises 15 residues. Between the trimmed V and J ends, which lost 6 bases and 1 base, there was a span of 15 bases. CDR3 residues: CASSPTDGRNTEAFF. The CDR3 DNA sequence: TGTGCCAGCAGCCCCACGGACGGACGGAACACTGAAGCTTTCTTT.

In its sample, this clonotype was seen many times. The chain carries TRBV19 and TRBJ2-3, with D tentatively TRBD1 or TRBD2 (5 bases each). This CDR3 is built from 14 residues. V was pared by 6 bases and J by 0 bases, with 10 bases between. Germline values: CDR1 LNHDA, CDR2 SQIVND (reference sequence). CDR3 nucleotides: TGTGCCAGTAGCGGGGCCGGGAGCACAGATACGCAGTATTTT. Amino acid sequence: CASSGAGSTDTQYF.

This clonotype was recorded a few times. This chain joins TRBV3-1 and TRBJ1-6; D gene uncertain. CDR3 size: 14 residues. The germline V gene has CDR1 LGHDT and CDR2 YNNKEL (reference sequence). Trimming pared 2 bases from V and 5 bases from J, leaving 7 bases between. The CDR3 loop is CASSQLGNNSPLHF. The CDR3 DNA reads as TGTGCCAGCAGCCAATTGGGGAATAATTCACCCCTCCACTTT.

This clonotype has a count of ten or more. The CDR3 sequence: CASSESDYGYTF. For the CDR3, the DNA is TGTGCCAGCAGCGAAAGCGACTATGGCTACACCTTC. This chain joins TRBV3-1 and TRBJ1-2; D uncertain. V gave up 5 bases and J gave up 3 bases, with 7 bases separating them. The CDR3 extends over 12 amino acids. Germline values: CDR1 LGHDT, CDR2 YNNKEL (reference sequence).

For this clonotype: The missing conserved phenylalanine or tryptophan at the end of this CDR3 makes a read error likely. The chain combines TRBV2 with TRBJ1-1, with D tentatively TRBD1 (6 bases). This CDR3 contains 14 residues. CDR1 and CDR2 (germline): SNHLY, FYNNEI. V was pared by 4 bases and J by 5 bases, with 14 bases between. This chain's CDR3 is CASSVARGSTEAFS. The CDR3 coding sequence is TGTGCCAGCAGTGTGGCCAGGGGTAGTACTGAAGCTTTCTCT.

In the case of this clonotype: A much more abundant neighbour one base away suggests this may be a read error. The CDR3 nucleotides are TGCAGTGCTAGGGCTTGGGGGGCCCAAGAGATCCAGTACTTC. Residues: CSARAWGAQEIQYF. The V and J genes are TRBV20-1 and TRBJ2-5, with D possibly called TRBD1 or TRBD2 (6 bases each). Per germline, CDR1 DFQATT and CDR2 SNEGSKA (reference sequence). CDR3 size: 14 residues.

This clonotype occurred a few times. V gene TRBV24-1 combines with J gene TRBJ1-5, with a tentative D call TRBD1 (5 bases). The CDR3 spans 15 residues. V lost 5 bases and J 1 base, leaving 11 bases between the germline ends. Per the germline V gene, CDR1 is KGHDR and CDR2 is SFDVKD. The CDR3 bases are TGTGCCACCAGTGTTGGACACGGGAGCAATCAGCCCCAGCATTTT. Translated, it gives CATSVGHGSNQPQHF.

The genes are TRBV24-1 and TRBJ1-2; possibly TRBD1 for D (5 bases). CDR3 length: 11 residues. Trimming pared 9 bases from V and 4 bases from J, leaving 8 bases between. Germline-derived CDR1 and CDR2 are KGHDR and SFDVKD. The CDR3 DNA follows: TGTGCCACCTCGGACACCTATGGCTACACCTTC. Its translation: CATSDTYGYTF.